A selection of T cell receptor beta chains follows, all from one sample in a study of CD8 T cells in Susac syndrome. TCRdb reprocessed the immunoSEQ multiplex PCR reads via MiXCR and lists one record per CDR3 protein. The repertoire holds under 110,000 distinct CDR3 sequences, approximately 93% seen once, with 0.41% in the top ten. The sequencing sample was made of CD8+ T cells from PBMCs. Receptors originate from a human donor with Susac syndrome. Both conserved end residues are part of each CDR3. The D gene is left open where the match is weak. Not every row has a clone size; where given, it reads once, few, many or a size class.

v_call,d_call,j_call,clone_size,cdr3_nt,cdr3_aa
TRBV20-1,NA,TRBJ1-2,NA,TGCAGACAGCCTCGTAACTATGGCTACACCTTC,CRQPRNYGYTF
TRBV2,TRBD1,TRBJ1-2,NA,TGTGCCAGGGACGGGACAGGAGGCTATGGCTACACCTTC,CARDGTGGYGYTF
TRBV7-2,NA,TRBJ2-5,NA,TGTGCCAGCAGCTTAGACCGGGACATTTGGGAGACCCAGTACTTC,CASSLDRDIWETQYF
TRBV9,NA,TRBJ1-6,NA,TGTGCCAGCGGTTCACCCCTCCACTTT,CASGSPLHF
TRBV13,TRBD1,TRBJ1-2,NA,TGTGCCAGCAGCTCAGGACAGGGTTACGGCTACACCTTC,CASSSGQGYGYTF
TRBV12-3/TRBV12-4,NA,TRBJ1-1,NA,TGTGCCAGCAGTTTAGGAGAAACTGAAGCTTTCTTT,CASSLGETEAFF
TRBV9,TRBD2,TRBJ2-5,NA,TGTGCCAGCAGCGTGGCTAGCGGCCAAGAGACCCAGTACTTC,CASSVASGQETQYF
TRBV5-1,NA,TRBJ2-1,NA,TGCGCCAGCAGCACGCTTTACAATGAGCAGTTCTTC,CASSTLYNEQFF
TRBV27,NA,TRBJ1-2,NA,TGTGCCAGCAGTTTATCCGGGGATCGTTATGGCTACACCTTC,CASSLSGDRYGYTF
TRBV2,TRBD2,TRBJ2-3,NA,TGTGCCAGCAGTGAAGAGGAGCGGGGCGGCACAGATACGCAGTATTTT,CASSEEERGGTDTQYF
TRBV29-1,NA,TRBJ2-5,NA,TGCAGCGTCGAATCGTGGAAGGGTGAAGGAGAGACCCAGTACTTC,CSVESWKGEGETQYF
TRBV27,NA,TRBJ1-2,NA,TGTGCCAGCAGCCCGAACGGCGATGGCTACACCTTC,CASSPNGDGYTF
TRBV5-6,NA,TRBJ2-7,NA,TGTGCCAGCAGCCCCGCGGGTCTGGGCTACGAGCAGTACTTC,CASSPAGLGYEQYF
TRBV21-1,NA,TRBJ1-2,NA,TGTGCCAGCAGCGCTATACCAGAAACGGCCTATGGCTACACCTTC,CASSAIPETAYGYTF
TRBV5-1,TRBD1,TRBJ2-7,NA,TGCGCCAGCAGCTTGTCCGGGACAGGGGGCTACGAGCAGTACTTC,CASSLSGTGGYEQYF
TRBV11-3,NA,TRBJ2-1,NA,TGTGCCAGCAGCGAGGGGAATGAGCAGTTCTTC,CASSEGNEQFF
TRBV5-4,NA,TRBJ2-7,NA,TGTGCCAGCAGCCCCTGGGGGAAGAGCGACGAGCAGTACTTC,CASSPWGKSDEQYF
TRBV7-6,NA,TRBJ1-6,once,TGTGCCAGCAGCCCGCAGAGCTCCTATAATTCACCCCTCCACTTT,CASSPQSSYNSPLHF
TRBV12-3/TRBV12-4,TRBD2,TRBJ2-5,NA,TGTGCCAGCAGCAGCCCGGGACTAGCGGGGGCCGGGTACCAAGAGACCCAGTACTTC,CASSSPGLAGAGYQETQYF
TRBV6-1,TRBD1,TRBJ2-1,NA,TGTGCCAGCAGTGAACTGACAGGGAATGAGCAGTTCTTC,CASSELTGNEQFF
TRBV9,NA,TRBJ1-5,NA,TGTGCCAGCAGCGTAGCAGAGAGCCAGCCCCAGCATTTT,CASSVAESQPQHF
TRBV9,TRBD1,TRBJ2-6,NA,TGTGCCAGCAGCGAGCCCCGAGACAGGGAGTCCAACGTCCTGACTTTC,CASSEPRDRESNVLTF
TRBV29-1,NA,TRBJ1-1,NA,TGCAGCGTTGGTTTGGGCACTGAAGCTTTCTTT,CSVGLGTEAFF
TRBV7-9,NA,TRBJ2-3,once,TGTGCCAGCAGCATGCAGGCAGATACGCAGTATTTT,CASSMQADTQYF
TRBV6-5,NA,TRBJ2-7,NA,TGTGCCAGCAGAACGGCGTATTCCTACGAGCAGTACTTC,CASRTAYSYEQYF
TRBV4-2,TRBD1,TRBJ2-5,NA,TGTGCCAGCAGCCAATTACAGGGGGCGCGGGAGACCCAGTACTTC,CASSQLQGARETQYF
TRBV9,NA,TRBJ2-2,NA,TGTGCCAGCAGCGGTTATGGGACCGGGGAGCTGTTTTTT,CASSGYGTGELFF
TRBV12-3/TRBV12-4,NA,TRBJ2-1,NA,TGTGCCAGCAGTTTCGGCCAGAATGAGCAGTTCTTC,CASSFGQNEQFF
TRBV12-3/TRBV12-4,NA,TRBJ1-2,NA,TGTGCCAGCTCCAATCCCCGGTCCGATGAGTATGGCTACACCTTC,CASSNPRSDEYGYTF
TRBV5-1,NA,TRBJ2-1,NA,TGCGCCAGCAGCTTGGCGTTCGATGAGCAGTTCTTC,CASSLAFDEQFF
TRBV6-6,NA,TRBJ1-2,NA,TGTGCCAGCAGTCCGTTTAGCGCGGATGGCTACACCTTC,CASSPFSADGYTF
TRBV15,NA,TRBJ2-5,NA,TGTGCCACCAGCAGGGACAGAGGGTCCCAAGAGACCCAGTACTTC,CATSRDRGSQETQYF
TRBV7-6,NA,TRBJ2-7,NA,TGTGCCAGCAGCTTAGAGGAGGGTTCCCACTACGAGCAGTACTTC,CASSLEEGSHYEQYF
TRBV12-3/TRBV12-4,NA,TRBJ2-2,NA,TGTGCCAGCAGTTCGGTGTGGTCACGATGGAGTACCGGGGAGCTGTTTTTT,CASSSVWSRWSTGELFF
TRBV27,NA,TRBJ2-2,NA,TGTGCCAGCAGTTTCTACACCGGGGAGCTGTTTTTT,CASSFYTGELFF
TRBV15,NA,TRBJ2-4,NA,TGTGCCACCAGCAACCCGGAAGGGGAGGCCAAAAACATTCAGTACTTC,CATSNPEGEAKNIQYF
TRBV7-8,NA,TRBJ2-4,NA,TGTGCCAGCAGCTTAGGGGTTGGCATTCAGTACTTC,CASSLGVGIQYF
TRBV13,TRBD2,TRBJ2-3,NA,TGTGCCAGCACCGTCCGGGCGGGGGGCACAGATACGCAGTATTTT,CASTVRAGGTDTQYF
TRBV12-3/TRBV12-4,NA,TRBJ1-3,once,TGTGCCAGCAGTCCCGCGGGAGGGGGAAACACCATATATTTT,CASSPAGGGNTIYF
TRBV7-3,TRBD2,TRBJ2-1,NA,TGTGCCAGCAGTGGCGGGGGGGTTGAGCAGTTCTTC,CASSGGGVEQFF
TRBV11-2,NA,TRBJ1-1,NA,TGTGCCAGCAGCTTAGGGGGCTGGGACACTGAAGCTTTCTTT,CASSLGGWDTEAFF
TRBV20-1,NA,TRBJ2-5,NA,TGCAGTGCTAGTCTCCCTTCCGTGGGCGAGACCCAGTACTTC,CSASLPSVGETQYF
TRBV6-2/TRBV6-3,NA,TRBJ2-7,once,TGTGCCAGCAGTTACTCGACGAGCTACGAGCAGTACTTC,CASSYSTSYEQYF
TRBV6-1,NA,TRBJ2-2,NA,TGTGCCAGCAGTACCTTGGGAGAGGGCGGGGAGCTGTTTTTT,CASSTLGEGGELFF
TRBV20-1,NA,TRBJ1-2,NA,TGCAGTGCTAGAGATCTCCAGTCTAACTATGGCTACACCTTC,CSARDLQSNYGYTF
TRBV12-3/TRBV12-4,TRBD1,TRBJ1-5,NA,TGTGCCAGCAGGGCGACAGGGAGCAATCAGCCCCAGCATTTT,CASRATGSNQPQHF
TRBV20-1,NA,TRBJ2-6,NA,TGCAGTGCTAGAGACGACATAACTGGGGCCAACGTCCTGACTTTC,CSARDDITGANVLTF